This T cell receptor beta chain is drawn from a study of radiation and T cells in renal cell carcinoma. The CDR3 spans 12 residues. Trimming cost V 4 bases and J 7 bases, with 7 bases left between them. Per germline, CDR1 MNHNS and CDR2 SASEGT. Treatment given: treatment-naive control, cytoreductive nephrectomy. Generated by immunoSEQ multiplex PCR, the TCRdb table keeps only in-frame clones and is missing some. The table lists fewer than 8,500 clones, approximately 64% of them singletons. This receptor was taken from a woman between 65 and 79 years old with renal cell carcinoma. The sequences come from tumor tissue, collected from a patient whose treatment was nephrectomy without radiotherapy. The chain employs TRBV6-1 and TRBJ2-2; D possibly corresponds to TRBD2 (6 bases). DNA for the CDR3: TGTGCCAGCAGTGTGGGGGGCGGGGAGCTGTTTTTT. Translated, it gives CASSVGGGELFF.